Following are 23 T cell receptor beta chains from one sample sequenced in a study of cytomegalovirus exposure and HLA in healthy donors. The PCR had 60 Vbeta and 13 Jbeta primers. Some clones are missing from TCRdb's copy, which holds only in-frame ones; the method was immunoSEQ multiplex PCR. The sample records 150,000 to 200,000 clones, more than 75% being singletons. Sequenced: PBMCs. These receptors came from a woman in her late teens or twenties in good health and CMV-seronegative.

The CDR3, as DNA: TGTGCCAGCAGCCCAGGGGCTTCGAGCTCCTACAATGAGCAGTTCTTC. It translates to CASSPGASSSYNEQFF. The rearrangement joins TRBV11-2 to TRBJ2-1, with D perhaps matching TRBD1 (6 bases). The germline V and J ends were trimmed by 5 bases and 0 bases, with 14 bases remaining between them. The germline V gene has CDR1 SGHAT and CDR2 FQNNGV. CDR3 length equals 16 residues.

V gene TRBV20-1 combines with J gene TRBJ1-1; D unclear. V was cut by 6 bases and J by 4 bases, with 9 bases left in between. From germline, CDR1 is DFQATT and CDR2 SNEGSKA (reference sequence). The CDR3 sequence is 11 residues long. CDR3 sequence: CSAPRATEAFF. CDR3 in DNA: TGCAGTGCCCCCCGCGCCACTGAAGCTTTCTTT.

The CDR3 DNA is TGTGCCAGCAGCTTACGACAGCCTTTTGCAACTAATGAAAAACTGTTTTTT. Its translation: CASSLRQPFATNEKLFF. The chain combines TRBV11-2 with TRBJ1-4, with D perhaps matching TRBD1 (5 bases). This CDR3 has 17 residues. CDR1 and CDR2 from the germline V gene are SGHAT and FQNNGV. Between the trimmed V and J ends, which lost 2 bases and 0 bases, there was a span of 13 bases.

CDR3 DNA: TGTGCCAGCAGCTTGGAACCTCAGGGGGCGGGTGGCTACACCTTC. This translates into CASSLEPQGAGGYTF. The V call is TRBV5-5, the J call TRBJ1-2; 8 bases are a match to TRBD1. V shed 0 bases, J shed 7 bases, and the junction held 8 bases outside the gene matches. Germline CDR1 is SGHKS and CDR2 is YYEKEE (reference sequence). The CDR3 has 15 residues.

With respect to this clone: A read error may produce the germline difference seen at one junction end. The chain employs TRBV7-7 and TRBJ2-2; D may be TRBD2 (6 bases). From germline, CDR1 is SSHAT and CDR2 FNYEAQ (reference sequence). The length of the CDR3 is 14 residues. The CDR3 spells CASRRGQNTGELFF. The CDR3 DNA sequence: TGTGCTAGCAGGCGGGGCCAGAACACCGGGGAGCTGTTTTTT. The full variable domain, its missing parts supplied by reference TRBV7-7 and TRBJ2-2, is GAGVSQSPRYKVTKRGQDVTLRCDPISSHATLYWYQQALGQGPEFLTYFNYEAQPDKSGLPSDRFSAERPEGSISTLTIQRTEQRDSAMYRCASRRGQNTGELFFGEGSRLTVL.

The V call is TRBV30, the J call TRBJ2-7, with TRBD2 identical over 7 bases. Germline V gives CDR1 GTSNPN, CDR2 SVGIG (reference sequence). The J segment lost 3 bases and the V segment lost 3 bases, leaving 8 bases of the junction unmatched. The CDR3 has 14 amino acids. The DNA of the CDR3 is TGTGCCTGGAGGATGCGGGGGAGCGGCTACGAGCAGTACTTC. As protein: CAWRMRGSGYEQYF.

In nucleotides, the CDR3 is TGTGCCAGTAGTACCACGACAGGGAAGGGTGGCTACACCTTC. Its translation is CASSTTTGKGGYTF. The chain links TRBV19 to TRBJ1-2, with TRBD1 identical over 7 bases. The CDR3 loop spans 14 amino acids. Per germline, CDR1 LNHDA and CDR2 SQIVND (reference sequence). The J segment lost 7 bases and the V segment lost 4 bases, leaving 9 bases of the junction unmatched.

This clone has just a few counts. This rearrangement joins TRBV2 to TRBJ2-7; 10 bases map to TRBD1. Trimming at V came to 7 bases and at J to 4 bases, leaving 10 bases not matched to a gene. Germline CDR1 reads SNHLY; CDR2 reads FYNNEI. The CDR3 spans 15 residues. CDR3 coding DNA: TGTGCCAGCACCCGACAGGCGGGACAGGGGTACGAGCAGTACTTC. Translated, it gives CASTRQAGQGYEQYF.

A word on this clone: The junction does not match germline at one end; this may be a read error. CDR3 coding DNA: TGTTCCAGCAGCTTATCATGGCCCCGGGAATTTTATAATTCACCCCTCCACTTT. Protein: CSSSLSWPREFYNSPLHF. This chain uses TRBV7-9 with TRBJ1-6; D uncertain. CDR1 and CDR2 from the germline V gene are SEHNR and FQNEAQ (reference sequence). The CDR3 sequence is 18 residues long.

The chain is built from TRBV6-4 and TRBJ2-3; D is perhaps TRBD2 (5 bases). Trimming removed 4 bases from V and 4 bases from J, with 12 bases in between. Germline V gene lookup returns CDR1 MRHNA and CDR2 SNTAGT. The CDR3 is 14 residues long. CDR3 amino acids: CASSARLAPDTQYF. DNA of the CDR3: TGTGCCAGCAGTGCTCGGCTAGCCCCAGATACGCAGTATTTT.

The V and J genes are TRBV28 and TRBJ2-7, with D possibly matching TRBD1 (6 bases). The CDR3 is 16 residues long. Per the germline V gene, CDR1 is MDHEN and CDR2 is SYDVKM. The ends were cut back, 5 bases at V and 0 bases at J, with 17 bases in the middle. CDR3 residues: CASSGRRGTGSYEQYF. In DNA, the CDR3 is TGTGCCAGCAGTGGAAGAAGGGGGACGGGCTCCTACGAGCAGTACTTC.

This clone was seen only once. The V and J genes are TRBV7-9 and TRBJ1-1, with D tentatively TRBD1 (6 bases). This CDR3 is 15 amino acids long. Germline CDR1 SEHNR, CDR2 FQNEAQ (reference sequence). Trimming cost V 7 bases and J 6 bases, with 21 bases left between them. In DNA form, the CDR3 reads TGTGCCAGCACCAAATCCGGGACACTCGTATCTGAAGCTTTCTTT. It specifies CASTKSGTLVSEAFF.

The chain couples TRBV5-1 to TRBJ1-2, with 8 nucleotides matching TRBD1. The ends lost 4 bases at V and 8 bases at J; junction bases unmatched: 13. The CDR3 is 15 amino acids. Germline V gives CDR1 SGHRS, CDR2 YFSETQ. The CDR3 spells CASSPGQGTSMGYTF. The CDR3 nucleotides read TGCGCCAGCAGCCCTGGACAGGGAACTTCTATGGGCTACACCTTC.

A remark on this clone: The sample contains more than one DNA sequence encoding this CDR3. The J gene is TRBJ2-5, the V gene TRBV27, with D possibly matching TRBD2 (5 bases). The ends were cut back, 8 bases at V and 5 bases at J, with 18 bases in the middle. The CDR3 extends over 14 amino acids. Germline assignment: CDR1 MNHEY and CDR2 SMNVEV (reference sequence). This CDR3 is CASSLGGPGETQYF. CDR3 coding DNA: TGTGCCAGCTCCTTAGGCGGGCCGGGGGAGACCCAGTACTTC.

The V gene is TRBV7-8, the J gene TRBJ1-5, with a weak D call TRBD1 (6 bases). Trimming removed 5 bases from V and 0 bases from J, with 23 bases in between. The CDR3 runs 19 residues. The germline V gene has CDR1 SGHVS and CDR2 FQNEAQ. CDR3 sequence reads: CASSLWTVLDLNSNQPQHF. The DNA of the CDR3 is TGTGCCAGCAGCCTCTGGACAGTCCTCGACCTTAATAGCAATCAGCCCCAGCATTTT.

The chain joins TRBV7-9 to TRBJ2-1, with 7 bases matching TRBD2. This CDR3 has 17 amino acids. J lost 5 bases, V lost 3 bases, and 13 bases had no gene match. Germline V gene sequence: CDR1 SEHNR, CDR2 FQNEAQ (reference sequence). The CDR3: CASSFSGPPLYHNEQFF. The DNA of the CDR3 is TGTGCCAGCAGCTTTAGCGGGCCCCCCCTCTACCACAATGAGCAGTTCTTC. Filled out from reference TRBV7-9 and TRBJ2-1, the complete variable domain reads DTGVSQNPRHKITKRGQNVTFRCDPISEHNRLYWYRQTLGQGPEFLTYFQNEAQLEKSRLLSDRFSAERPKGSFSTLEIQRTEQGDSAMYLCASSFSGPPLYHNEQFFGPGTRLTVL.

The chain has TRBV4-3 and TRBJ2-1; 9 bases fit TRBD2. The CDR3 is 15 residues long. Germline V gene sequence: CDR1 LGHNA, CDR2 YSLEER. V shed 4 bases and J 8 bases; nucleotides not matched to a gene: 9. DNA for the CDR3: TGCGCCAGCAGCCCGGGCGCGGGAGGGGGCGATGAGCAGTTCTTC. Translating gives CASSPGAGGGDEQFF.

The chain joins TRBV7-3 to TRBJ1-2, with D unclear. Germline CDR1 reads SGHTA; CDR2 reads FQGTGA. With 5 bases removed from V and 7 bases from J, the gap between germline ends came to 11 bases. The CDR3 spans 12 residues. CDR3 residues: CASSEGTGGYTF. The CDR3 coding sequence is TGTGCCAGCAGCGAGGGTACGGGTGGCTACACCTTC. Together with reference TRBV7-3 and TRBJ1-2, the CDR3 gives the full variable domain: GAGVSQTPSNKVTEKGKYVELRCDPISGHTALYWYRQSLGQGPEFLIYFQGTGAADDSGLPNDRFFAVRPEGSVSTLKIQRTERGDSAVYLCASSEGTGGYTFGSGTRLTVV.

This clone was recorded a few times. The V gene is TRBV18, the J gene TRBJ1-2; possible D gene TRBD1, 5 bases. CDR3 length: 19 amino acids. V lost 3 bases and J lost 4, with 27 bases in between. CDR1 KGHSH and CDR2 LQKENI come from the germline V gene. CDR3 protein: CASSPFDQGGTGSSYGYTF. The CDR3 nucleotides are TGTGCCAGCTCACCTTTTGACCAGGGAGGGACGGGGAGTAGCTATGGCTACACCTTC.

This chain links TRBV6-5 with TRBJ2-3, with D possibly matching TRBD2 (6 bases). This CDR3 region has 14 residues. The V and J ends lost 5 bases and 8 bases respectively, with 17 bases between them. Germline loops: CDR1 MNHEY, CDR2 SVGAGI. The CDR3: CASSVDSPEGTQYF. Here the CDR3 DNA reads TGTGCCAGCAGTGTCGATTCACCGGAGGGTACGCAGTATTTT.

The V call is TRBV14, the J call TRBJ2-6, with D uncertain. Germline CDR1 is SGHDN and CDR2 is FVKESK. CDR3 length: 16 residues. The V end was cut by 8 bases, the J end by 0 bases, with 14 bases between. This CDR3 is CASEPGIYSGANVLTF. CDR3 coding DNA: TGTGCCAGCGAGCCAGGAATTTACTCTGGGGCCAACGTCCTGACTTTC.

A word on this clone: One end of the junction is discordant with germline, which a read error may explain. DNA of the CDR3: TGTTCCAGCAGCCAGACCAGGTCAGGAAACACCATATATTTT. The encoded protein is CSSSQTRSGNTIYF. The V call is TRBV7-9, the J call TRBJ1-3; D is unresolved. Germline lookup yields CDR1 SEHNR and CDR2 FQNEAQ (reference sequence). The CDR3 has 14 amino acids.

Only a few counts were recorded for this clone. The V call is TRBV19, the J call TRBJ1-6; a weak D match, TRBD1 (6 bases). The CDR3 extends over 15 amino acids. The V end lost 5 bases, the J end lost 7 bases, and 15 bases lay between the germline ends. Germline loops: CDR1 LNHDA, CDR2 SQIVND (reference sequence). The CDR3 DNA is TGTGCCAGTAGTGCTGCCGGGACAAGAAATTCACCCCTCCACTTT. It codes for CASSAAGTRNSPLHF.